This T cell receptor (beta chain) was found in a study of CD8 T cells in Susac syndrome. 0.5 to 1 ug RNA was reverse transcribed with random hexamers. Using its own MiXCR run on the immunoSEQ multiplex PCR reads, TCRdb lists one record per CDR3 protein. This sample yields around 190,000 distinct CDR3 sequences, of which under 95% are seen a single time; roughly 0.12% belongs to the top ten. This CDR3 region has 15 residues. Germline loops: CDR1 SGHDT, CDR2 YYEEEE. J was trimmed by 5 bases and V by 3 bases; bases with no gene match: 7. The sequenced sample was CD4+ T cells from PBMCs. This receptor was obtained from a human donor with Susac syndrome. V usage is TRBV5-6 and J usage is TRBJ2-5; 10 positions agree with TRBD2. The CDR3 region is CASSSRTSGRETQYF. The CDR3 bases are TGTGCCAGCAGCTCGCGGACTAGCGGACGGGAGACCCAGTACTTC.